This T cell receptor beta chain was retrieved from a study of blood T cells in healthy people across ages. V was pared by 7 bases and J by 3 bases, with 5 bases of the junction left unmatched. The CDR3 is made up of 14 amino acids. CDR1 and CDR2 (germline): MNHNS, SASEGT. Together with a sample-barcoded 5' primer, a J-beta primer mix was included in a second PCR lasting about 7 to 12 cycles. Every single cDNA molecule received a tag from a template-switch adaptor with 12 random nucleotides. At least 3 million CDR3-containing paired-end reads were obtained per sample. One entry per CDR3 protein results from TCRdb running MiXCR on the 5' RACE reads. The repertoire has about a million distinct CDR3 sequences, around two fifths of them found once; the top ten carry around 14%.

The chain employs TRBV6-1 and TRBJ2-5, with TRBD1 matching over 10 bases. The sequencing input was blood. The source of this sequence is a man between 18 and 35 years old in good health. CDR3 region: CASKRQGAEETQYF. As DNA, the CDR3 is TGTGCCAGCAAAAGACAGGGGGCCGAAGAGACCCAGTACTTC.